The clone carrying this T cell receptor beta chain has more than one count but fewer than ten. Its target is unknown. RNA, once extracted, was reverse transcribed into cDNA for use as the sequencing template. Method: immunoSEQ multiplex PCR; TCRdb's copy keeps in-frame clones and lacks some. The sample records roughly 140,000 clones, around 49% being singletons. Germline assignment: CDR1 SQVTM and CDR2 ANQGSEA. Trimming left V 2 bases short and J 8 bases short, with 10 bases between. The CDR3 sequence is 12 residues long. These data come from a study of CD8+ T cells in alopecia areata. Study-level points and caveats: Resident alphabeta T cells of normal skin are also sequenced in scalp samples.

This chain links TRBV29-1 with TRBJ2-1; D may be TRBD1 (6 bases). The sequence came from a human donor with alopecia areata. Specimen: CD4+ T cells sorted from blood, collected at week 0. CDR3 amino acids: CSVEQGFDEQFF. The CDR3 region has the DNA TGCAGCGTTGAACAGGGGTTTGATGAGCAGTTCTTC.